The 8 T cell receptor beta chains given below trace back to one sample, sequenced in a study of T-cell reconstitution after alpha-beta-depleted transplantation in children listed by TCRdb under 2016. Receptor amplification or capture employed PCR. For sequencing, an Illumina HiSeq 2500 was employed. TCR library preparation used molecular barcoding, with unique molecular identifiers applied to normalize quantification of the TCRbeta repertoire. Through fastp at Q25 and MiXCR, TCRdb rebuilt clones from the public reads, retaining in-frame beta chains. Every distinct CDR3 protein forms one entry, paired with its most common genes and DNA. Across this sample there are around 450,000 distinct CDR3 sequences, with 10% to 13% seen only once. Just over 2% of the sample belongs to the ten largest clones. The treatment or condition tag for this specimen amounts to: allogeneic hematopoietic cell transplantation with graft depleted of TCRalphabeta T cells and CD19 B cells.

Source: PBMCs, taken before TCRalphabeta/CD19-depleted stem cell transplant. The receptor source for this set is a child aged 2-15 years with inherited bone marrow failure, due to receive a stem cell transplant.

Here the CDR3 DNA reads TGTGCCAGCAGCTTAGCCGCCTGGCGGAGACAAGAGACCCAGTACTTC. Encoded protein: CASSLAAWRRQETQYF. The chain couples TRBV7-6 to TRBJ2-5; the D is unclear. The germline V gene has CDR1 SGHVS and CDR2 FNYEAQ. The CDR3 contains 16 residues. Trimming cost V 0 bases and J 2 bases, with 13 bases left between them.

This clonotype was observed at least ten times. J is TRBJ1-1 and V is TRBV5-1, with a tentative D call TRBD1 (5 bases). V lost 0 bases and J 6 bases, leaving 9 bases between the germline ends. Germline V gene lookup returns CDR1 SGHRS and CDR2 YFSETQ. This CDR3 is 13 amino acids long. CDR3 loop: CASSLGAGPEAFF. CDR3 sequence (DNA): TGCGCCAGCAGCTTGGGGGCAGGGCCTGAAGCTTTCTTT.

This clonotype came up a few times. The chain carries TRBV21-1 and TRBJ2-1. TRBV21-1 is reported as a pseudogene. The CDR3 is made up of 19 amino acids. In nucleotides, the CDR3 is TGTGCCAGCAGCAAAGCGCCTCCTTGCCTGGCATACCCCTACAATGAGCAGTTCTTC. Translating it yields CASSKAPPCLAYPYNEQFF.

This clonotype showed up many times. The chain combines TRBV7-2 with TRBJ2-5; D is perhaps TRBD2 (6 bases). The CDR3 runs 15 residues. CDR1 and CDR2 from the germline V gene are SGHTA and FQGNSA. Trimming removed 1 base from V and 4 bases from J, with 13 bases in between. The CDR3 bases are TGTGCCAGCAGCTTAGGGGGAATGGGGGGAGAGACCCAGTACTTC. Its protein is CASSLGGMGGETQYF.

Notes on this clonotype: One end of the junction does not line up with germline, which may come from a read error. The DNA of the CDR3 is TGTGCCAGCAGTTACTCCTTCCGATGCCCGGCTTTC. It yields the protein CASSYSFRCPAF. The chain uses TRBV6-2 or TRBV6-3 and TRBJ2-6; D ambiguous. CDR3 size: 12 residues. CDR1 MNHEY and CDR2 SVGEGT come from the germline V gene.

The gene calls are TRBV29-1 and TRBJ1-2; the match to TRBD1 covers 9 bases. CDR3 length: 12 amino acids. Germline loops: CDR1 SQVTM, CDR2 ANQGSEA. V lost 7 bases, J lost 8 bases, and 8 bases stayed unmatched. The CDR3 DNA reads TGCAGCGGCGGACAGGGGATAGGGGGCTACACCTTC. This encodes CSGGQGIGGYTF.

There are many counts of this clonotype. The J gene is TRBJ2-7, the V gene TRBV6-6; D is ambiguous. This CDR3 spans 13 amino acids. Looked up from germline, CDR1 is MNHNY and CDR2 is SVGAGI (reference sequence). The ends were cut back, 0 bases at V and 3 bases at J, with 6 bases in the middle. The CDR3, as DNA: TGTGCCAGCAGTTACTCTCGTTTCTACGAGCAGTACTTC. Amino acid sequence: CASSYSRFYEQYF.

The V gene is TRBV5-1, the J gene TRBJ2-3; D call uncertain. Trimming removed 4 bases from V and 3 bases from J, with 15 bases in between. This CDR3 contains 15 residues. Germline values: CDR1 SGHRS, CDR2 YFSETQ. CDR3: CASSIGVIRTDTQYF. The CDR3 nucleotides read TGCGCCAGCAGCATTGGGGTAATCAGGACAGATACGCAGTATTTT.